These 21 T cell receptor beta chains were sequenced from one sample in a study of blood T cell repertoires in COVID-19. Assay: immunoSEQ multiplex PCR; the TCRdb copy retains only in-frame clones and omits some. Seen here are 200,000 or so clones, 88% observed once, and the top ten hold roughly 2.5%. The sequencing input was peripheral blood. Receptors were obtained from a woman aged 55-70 years with acute or convalescent COVID-19.

This chain connects TRBV30 to TRBJ1-6; no reliable D call. This CDR3 region has 16 residues. The ends were cut back, 1 base at V and 9 bases at J, with 19 bases in the middle. In germline, CDR1 is GTSNPN, CDR2 SVGIG (reference sequence). This chain's CDR3 is CAWSAFTSASGSPLHF. CDR3 sequence (DNA): TGTGCCTGGAGTGCTTTTACGTCAGCTTCAGGTTCACCCCTCCACTTT.

The rearrangement joins TRBV6-2 or TRBV6-3 to TRBJ1-2; 8 bases match TRBD1. Germline assignment: CDR1 MNHEY and CDR2 SVGEGT. The CDR3 covers 14 residues. The ends lost 4 bases at V and 3 bases at J; junction bases unmatched: 4. The CDR3 is CASSSTGEDYGYTF. CDR3 DNA sequence: TGTGCCAGCAGTTCGACAGGGGAAGACTATGGCTACACCTTC.

The chain links TRBV30 to TRBJ1-5; weak D call: TRBD1 (6 bases). The germline gives CDR1 GTSNPN, CDR2 SVGIG (reference sequence). The length of the CDR3 is 18 residues. Trimming removed 2 bases at V and 5 bases at J, with 25 bases between. This chain's CDR3 is CAWSRPMARGFDDQPQHF. CDR3 DNA sequence: TGTGCCTGGAGTCGCCCAATGGCCAGGGGTTTTGACGATCAGCCCCAGCATTTT.

This rearrangement joins TRBV18 to TRBJ2-7; D is ambiguous. The CDR3 is 12 residues long. The germline CDR1 and CDR2 sequences are KGHSH and LQKENI. V was trimmed by 3 bases and J by 5 bases, leaving 8 bases between them. CDR3 in amino acids: CASSPLVDEQYF. CDR3 sequence (DNA): TGTGCCAGCTCACCGCTCGTAGACGAGCAGTACTTC.

V gene TRBV16 combines with J gene TRBJ1-2; TRBD1 matches 7 bases. The CDR3 is 15 amino acids. Per germline, CDR1 KGHSY and CDR2 FQNENV. V was clipped by 4 bases and J by 2 bases; unmatched bases: 7. CDR3 protein: CASSPRQGRNYGYTF. The CDR3 DNA follows: TGTGCCAGCAGCCCTAGACAGGGAAGGAACTATGGCTACACCTTC.

This clone has only one observation. V gene TRBV4-1 combines with J gene TRBJ2-7; perhaps TRBD2 as D (6 bases). Germline V gene sequence: CDR1 MGHRA, CDR2 YSYEKL. Trimming stripped 3 bases from V and 0 bases from J, with 15 bases between. The CDR3 has 16 residues. CDR3 amino acids: CASSQVGGTDSYEQYF. The CDR3, as DNA: TGCGCCAGCAGCCAGGTCGGCGGGACTGACTCCTACGAGCAGTACTTC.

J is TRBJ2-7 and V is TRBV30, with 7 bases lining up with TRBD1. Germline V CDR1 and CDR2: GTSNPN, SVGIG (reference sequence). CDR3 length: 13 residues. V lost 8 bases, J lost 3 bases, and 10 bases stayed unmatched. The CDR3 DNA is TGTGCCGGACGCCGGACAGGACTCTACGAGCAGTACTTC. It specifies CAGRRTGLYEQYF. Combining the CDR3 with reference TRBV30 and TRBJ2-7 gives the whole variable domain SQTIHQWPATLVQPVGSPLSLECTVEGTSNPNLYWYRQAAGRGLQLLFYSVGIGQISSEVPQNLSASRPQDRQFILSSKKLLLSDSGFYLCAGRRTGLYEQYFGPGTRLTVT.

This chain joins TRBV7-2 and TRBJ2-7, with D tentatively TRBD2 (6 bases). Germline V CDR1 and CDR2: SGHTA, FQGNSA. The V gene lost 7 bases and the J gene lost 0 bases, with 13 bases spanning the gap. The CDR3 length is 14 residues. The CDR3 spells CASNLAPFSYEQYF. For the CDR3, the DNA is TGTGCCAGCAATCTAGCGCCTTTCTCCTACGAGCAGTACTTC.

The chain carries TRBV11-2 and TRBJ1-1; 8 nucleotides line up with TRBD1. CDR1 and CDR2 (germline): SGHAT, FQNNGV. Trimming at V came to 5 bases and at J to 0 bases, leaving 5 bases not matched to a gene. CDR3 length equals 15 residues. CDR3 amino acids: CASSPIRGLNTEAFF. The CDR3 nucleotides read TGTGCCAGCAGCCCGATCAGGGGGCTGAACACTGAAGCTTTCTTT.

The V and J genes are TRBV19 and TRBJ1-2; 7 bases align to TRBD1. CDR1 and CDR2 (germline): LNHDA, SQIVND (reference sequence). The CDR3 is 14 amino acids. Germline trimming cut 8 bases from V and 2 bases from J; bases unmatched to any gene: 8. The CDR3 sequence: CASQLTGMNYGYTF. The CDR3 DNA follows: TGTGCCAGTCAGCTGACAGGGATGAACTATGGCTACACCTTC.

The J gene is TRBJ1-2, the V gene TRBV11-2; possibly TRBD1 for D (6 bases). The CDR3 runs to 14 residues. Trimming removed 5 bases at V and 8 bases at J, with 18 bases between. Germline values: CDR1 SGHAT, CDR2 FQNNGV. The CDR3 loop is CASSTTGSGGGYTF. The CDR3 bases are TGTGCCAGCAGCACCACAGGGTCTGGGGGAGGCTACACCTTC. The variable domain in full, with the rest retrieved from reference TRBV11-2 and TRBJ1-2, is EAGVAQSPRYKIIEKRQSVAFWCNPISGHATLYWYQQILGQGPKLLIQFQNNGVVDDSQLPKDRFSAERLKGVDSTLKIQPAKLEDSAVYLCASSTTGSGGGYTFGSGTRLTVV.

This clone was found once. The chain links TRBV6-5 to TRBJ2-4; possible D gene TRBD2, 5 bases. Trimming stripped 11 bases from V and 9 bases from J, with 26 bases between. Germline assignment: CDR1 MNHEY and CDR2 SVGAGI. CDR3 size: 15 residues. CDR3 in amino acids: CASPAEGSLMGIQYF. The CDR3 DNA follows: TGTGCCTCGCCTGCAGAGGGCTCTCTCATGGGCATTCAGTACTTC.

The chain carries TRBV19 and TRBJ2-3; no firm D call. V lost 6 bases, J lost 0 bases, and 10 bases lay in between. This CDR3 has 14 amino acids. CDR1 LNHDA and CDR2 SQIVND come from the germline V gene (reference sequence). The CDR3 DNA follows: TGTGCCAGTAGGGTCCGCAGTAGCACAGATACGCAGTATTTT. The encoded protein is CASRVRSSTDTQYF. Full variable domain (remainder filled in from reference TRBV19 and TRBJ2-3): DGGITQSPKYLFRKEGQNVTLSCEQNLNHDAMYWYRQDPGQGLRLIYYSQIVNDFQKGDIAEGYSVSREKKESFPLTVTSAQKNPTAFYLCASRVRSSTDTQYFGPGTRLTVL.

J is TRBJ1-4 and V is TRBV5-1; TRBD1 agrees at 7 bases. The CDR3 spans 15 residues. Losses at the gene ends were 5 bases for V and 4 bases for J; bases not matched to a gene: 8. Germline loops: CDR1 SGHRS, CDR2 YFSETQ. CDR3 in DNA: TGCGCCAGCAGATTCAGACAGGGCATTAATGAAAAACTGTTTTTT. Translation gives CASRFRQGINEKLFF.

The rearrangement links TRBV19 to TRBJ2-2; possible D gene TRBD2, 6 bases. Germline CDR1 is LNHDA and CDR2 is SQIVND (reference sequence). The CDR3 length is 12 residues. CDR3 DNA sequence: TGTGCTGGAGGGAGAGGGACCGGGGAGCTGTTTTTT. Translating it yields CAGGRGTGELFF.

CDR3 nucleotides: TGTGCCAGCAGGTATAGTCGTATGCCAGCGAATGAAAAACTGTTTTTT. This sequence encodes CASRYSRMPANEKLFF. The rearrangement uses TRBV28 and TRBJ1-4; no reliable D call. Trimming removed 6 bases from V and 5 bases from J, with 19 bases in between. Germline values: CDR1 MDHEN, CDR2 SYDVKM. This CDR3 comprises 16 residues.

This chain connects TRBV21-1 to TRBJ1-4; the D segment call TRBD1 is taken from the table without a DNA check. TRBV21-1 corresponds to a pseudogene. This CDR3 comprises 17 residues. The CDR3 spells CASSTQGAVRTNEKLFF. CDR3 coding DNA: TGTGCCAGCAGCACCCAGGGGGCGGTCCGTACTAATGAAAAACTGTTTTTT.

The V call is TRBV10-3, the J call TRBJ1-2; 7 bases align to TRBD1. Germline V gives CDR1 ENHRY, CDR2 SYGVKD. The V and J ends lost 6 bases and 6 bases, in that order; junction bases with no gene match: 7. This CDR3 region has 13 residues. The CDR3 reads CAIRRGTADGYTF. DNA of the CDR3: TGTGCCATCAGGAGGGGGACAGCGGATGGCTACACCTTC.

CDR3 region: CASSGTGTGINQPQHF. The CDR3 DNA sequence: TGTGCCAGCAGTGGAACCGGGACAGGCATAAATCAGCCCCAGCATTTT. This rearrangement joins TRBV6-1 to TRBJ1-5; 8 bases align to TRBD1. After removal of 4 bases from V and 4 bases from J, the junction contained 9 bases not matched to a gene. CDR1 and CDR2 from the germline V gene are MNHNS and SASEGT. CDR3 size: 16 residues.

This rearrangement joins TRBV2 to TRBJ1-1; TRBD1 is a possible D gene (5 bases). Germline lookup yields CDR1 SNHLY and CDR2 FYNNEI. This CDR3 comprises 15 residues. The V and J ends lost 4 bases and 0 bases respectively, with 12 bases between them. CDR3 residues: CASSGGTGLNTEAFF. Here the CDR3 DNA reads TGTGCCAGCAGTGGGGGAACAGGATTGAACACTGAAGCTTTCTTT.

The V and J genes are TRBV14 and TRBJ1-3; perhaps TRBD1 as D (5 bases). The CDR3 covers 18 residues. The V gene's germline CDR1 is SGHDN and CDR2 FVKESK. V shed 0 bases and J shed 3 bases, with 18 bases lying between them. In DNA, the CDR3 is TGTGCCAGCAGCCAAGATTTCGGCTTTGGAGGGGTTGGAAACACCATATATTTT. This codes for CASSQDFGFGGVGNTIYF. Full variable domain (rest looked up from reference TRBV14 and TRBJ1-3): EAGVTQFPSHSVIEKGQTVTLRCDPISGHDNLYWYRRVMGKEIKFLLHFVKESKQDESGMPNNRFLAERTGGTYSTLKVQPAELEDSGVYFCASSQDFGFGGVGNTIYFGEGSWLTVV.